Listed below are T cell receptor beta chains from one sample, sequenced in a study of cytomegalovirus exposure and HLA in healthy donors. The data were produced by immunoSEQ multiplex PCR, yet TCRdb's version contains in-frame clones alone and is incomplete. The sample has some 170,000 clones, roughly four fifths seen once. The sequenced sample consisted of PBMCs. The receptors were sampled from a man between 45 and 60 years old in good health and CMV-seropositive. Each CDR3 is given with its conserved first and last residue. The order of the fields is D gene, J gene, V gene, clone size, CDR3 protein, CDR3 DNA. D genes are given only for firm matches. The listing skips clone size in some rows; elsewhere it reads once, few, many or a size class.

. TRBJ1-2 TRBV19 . CASRINQQGPGYTF TGTGCCAGCAGAATAAACCAGCAGGGGCCCGGCTACACCTTC
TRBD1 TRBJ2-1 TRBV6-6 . CASTYGTGARREQFF TGTGCCAGCACCTACGGGACAGGGGCAAGGCGGGAGCAGTTCTTC
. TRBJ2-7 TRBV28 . CASSFFAETYEQYF TGTGCCAGCAGTTTTTTTGCAGAAACCTACGAGCAGTACTTC
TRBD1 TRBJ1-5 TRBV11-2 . CASSLGQGARQPQHF TGTGCCAGCAGCTTAGGCCAGGGGGCCCGTCAGCCCCAGCATTTT
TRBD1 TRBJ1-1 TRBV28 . CASSTPGGGGTEAFF TGTGCCAGCAGCACGCCAGGGGGCGGGGGCACTGAAGCTTTCTTT
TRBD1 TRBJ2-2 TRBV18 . CASTPRAGGTGELFF TGTGCCAGCACACCTCGGGCAGGGGGCACCGGGGAGCTGTTTTTT
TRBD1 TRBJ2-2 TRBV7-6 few CASSLEGQGRTGELFF TGTGCCAGCAGCTTAGAGGGACAGGGAAGGACCGGGGAGCTGTTTTTT
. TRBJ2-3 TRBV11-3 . CASSLGLSTDTQYF TGTGCCAGCAGCCTAGGACTTAGCACAGATACGCAGTATTTT
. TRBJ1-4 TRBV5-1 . CASSPAGTSSLANKLFF TGCGCCAGCAGCCCCGCCGGGACATCTTCCTTGGCCAACAAACTGTTTTTT
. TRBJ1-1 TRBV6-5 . CASSPGRLMNTEAFF TGTGCCAGCAGCCCCGGAAGACTAATGAACACTGAAGCTTTCTTT
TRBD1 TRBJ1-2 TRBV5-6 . CASTTYGAGQAAGYTF TGTGCCAGCACCACCTATGGTGCGGGACAGGCCGCTGGCTACACCTTC
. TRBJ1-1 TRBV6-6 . CASSRGSTEAFF TGTGCCAGCAGCCGGGGGTCCACTGAAGCTTTCTTT
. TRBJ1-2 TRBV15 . CATSRDFAGESYTF TGTGCCACCAGCAGAGATTTCGCAGGGGAGAGCTACACCTTC
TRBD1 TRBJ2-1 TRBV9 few CASSVEGQGRDEQFF TGTGCCAGCAGCGTAGAGGGACAGGGGAGAGATGAGCAGTTCTTC
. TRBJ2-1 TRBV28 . CASSGQWGGSSYNEQFF TGTGCCAGCAGTGGACAATGGGGCGGCAGCTCCTACAATGAGCAGTTCTTC
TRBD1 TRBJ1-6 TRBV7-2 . CASSLGGDRALHF TGTGCCAGCAGCTTAGGGGGAGACAGGGCCCTCCACTTT
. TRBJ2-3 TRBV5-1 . CASSLGRVTDTQYF TGCGCCAGCAGCTTGGGCAGGGTAACAGATACGCAGTATTTT
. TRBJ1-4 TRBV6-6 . CASSYSRQSNEKLFF TGTGCCAGCAGTTACTCGAGGCAGAGTAATGAAAAACTGTTTTTT
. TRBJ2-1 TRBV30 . CAWVGPPRVEQFF TGTGCCTGGGTGGGGCCACCTCGGGTTGAGCAGTTCTTC
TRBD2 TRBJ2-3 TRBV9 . CASSVQVGGAGTDTQYF TGTGCCAGCAGCGTCCAGGTCGGGGGGGCAGGCACAGATACGCAGTATTTT
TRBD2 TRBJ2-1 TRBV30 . CAWSASGSSYNEQFF TGTGCCTGGAGTGCTAGCGGGAGCTCCTACAATGAGCAGTTCTTC
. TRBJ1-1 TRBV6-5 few CASSYSTGLNTEAFF TGTGCCAGCAGTTACTCGACGGGATTAAACACTGAAGCTTTCTTT
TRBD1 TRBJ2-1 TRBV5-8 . CASSLLQGYNHNEQFF TGTGCCAGCAGCTTGTTACAGGGGTATAACCACAATGAGCAGTTCTTC
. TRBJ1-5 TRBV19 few CASSIQSNQPQHF TGTGCCAGTAGTATCCAGAGCAATCAGCCCCAGCATTTT
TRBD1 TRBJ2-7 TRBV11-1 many CASSYPGQGTYEQYF TGTGCCAGCAGCTACCCGGGACAGGGAACCTACGAGCAGTACTTC
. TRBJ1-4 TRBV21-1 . CASSKPGDSLNEKLFF TGTGCCAGCAGCAAACCCGGGGACAGTCTTAATGAAAAACTGTTTTTT
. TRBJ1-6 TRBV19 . CASREGSYNSPLHF TGTGCCAGTAGAGAGGGCTCCTATAATTCACCCCTCCACTTT
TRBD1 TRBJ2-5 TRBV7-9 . CSSSTGTGIRQETQYF TGTTCCAGCAGCACAGGGACAGGAATACGCCAAGAGACCCAGTACTTC
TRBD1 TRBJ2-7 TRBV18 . CASSYLGQGAQYEQYF TGTGCCAGCTCGTACCTAGGACAGGGGGCACAATACGAGCAGTACTTC
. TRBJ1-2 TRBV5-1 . CASSKTADNYGYTF TGCGCCAGCAGCAAGACAGCAGATAACTATGGCTACACCTTC
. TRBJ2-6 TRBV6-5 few CASSRTGSGANVLTF TGTGCCAGCAGTCGCACAGGGTCTGGGGCCAACGTCCTGACTTTC
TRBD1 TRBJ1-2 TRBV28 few CASGQGKYGYTF TGTGCCAGCGGACAGGGAAAATATGGCTACACCTTC
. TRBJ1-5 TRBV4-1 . CASSQGRGRMTQPQHF TGCGCCAGCAGCCAAGGAAGGGGTCGGATGACCCAGCCCCAGCATTTT
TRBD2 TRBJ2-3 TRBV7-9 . CASSLGSSGDTQYF TGTGCCAGCAGCTTAGGGTCTAGCGGCGATACGCAGTATTTT
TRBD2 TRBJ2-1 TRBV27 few CASSLGTSGYNEQFF TGTGCCAGCAGTTTAGGGACTAGCGGTTACAATGAGCAGTTCTTC
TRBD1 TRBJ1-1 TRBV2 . CATCLDRDTEAFF TGTGCCACATGTCTCGACAGGGACACTGAAGCTTTCTTT
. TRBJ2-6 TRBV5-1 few CASRPTGTSGANVLTF TGCGCCAGCAGACCAACAGGAACTTCAGGGGCCAACGTCCTGACTTTC
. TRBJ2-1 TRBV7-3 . CASSLRGGGNEQFF TGTGCCAGCAGCTTGAGGGGGGGCGGGAATGAGCAGTTCTTC
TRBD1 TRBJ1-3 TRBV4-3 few CASSQEALTGGEGGNTIYF TGCGCCAGCAGCCAAGAGGCCCTGACAGGGGGCGAGGGTGGAAACACCATATATTTT
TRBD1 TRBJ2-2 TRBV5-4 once CASSLEDRGSGELFF TGTGCCAGCAGCTTGGAGGACAGGGGGTCAGGGGAGCTGTTTTTT
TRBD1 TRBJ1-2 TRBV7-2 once CASSLDGTGLEGYTF TGTGCCAGCAGCTTAGATGGGACAGGGTTAGAAGGCTACACCTTC
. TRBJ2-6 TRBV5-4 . CASSFGGQTSGANVLTF TGTGCCAGCAGCTTCGGGGGGCAGACCTCTGGGGCCAACGTCCTGACTTTC
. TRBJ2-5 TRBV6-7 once CASSSTGLPRETQYF TGTGCCAGCAGTTCGACGGGACTCCCCAGAGAGACCCAGTACTTC
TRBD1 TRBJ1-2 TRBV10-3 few CAINGEQGAGGYTF TGTGCCATCAATGGAGAACAGGGGGCCGGGGGCTACACCTTC
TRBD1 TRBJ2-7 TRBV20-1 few CSADREHEQYF TGCAGTGCTGACAGGGAACACGAGCAGTACTTC
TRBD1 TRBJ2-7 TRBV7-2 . CASSLEGTGDEQYF TGTGCCAGCAGCTTAGAAGGGACAGGGGACGAGCAGTACTTC
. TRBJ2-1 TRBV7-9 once CASSLLAPPYNEQFF TGTGCCAGCAGTTTACTAGCCCCCCCTTACAATGAGCAGTTCTTC
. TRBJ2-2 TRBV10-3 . CAISEQGRTGELFF TGTGCCATCAGTGAGCAGGGGCGAACCGGGGAGCTGTTTTTT
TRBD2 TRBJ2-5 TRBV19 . CASSTGLAGAEETQYF TGTGCCAGTAGCACCGGACTAGCGGGAGCGGAGGAGACCCAGTACTTC
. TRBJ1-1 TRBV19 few CASSIGTLNTEAFF TGTGCCAGTAGTATAGGGACACTGAACACTGAAGCTTTCTTT
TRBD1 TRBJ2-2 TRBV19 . CASSIHPTGKDTGELFF TGTGCCAGTAGTATACACCCGACAGGGAAAGACACCGGGGAGCTGTTTTTT
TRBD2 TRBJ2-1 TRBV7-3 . CASSRRPGLLNEQFF TGTGCCAGCAGCCGCCGACCGGGACTACTCAATGAGCAGTTCTTC
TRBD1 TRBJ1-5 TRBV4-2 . CASSQPQGTEANQPQHF TGTGCCAGCAGCCAACCCCAAGGGACAGAAGCGAATCAGCCCCAGCATTTT
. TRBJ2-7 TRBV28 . CASSFSGRYEQYF TGTGCCAGCAGTTTCAGCGGGCGTTACGAGCAGTACTTC
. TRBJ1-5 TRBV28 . CASSLWAGGHRQPQHF TGTGCCAGCAGTTTATGGGCGGGGGGGCACCGTCAGCCCCAGCATTTT
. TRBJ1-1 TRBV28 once CASSSGMNTEAFF TGTGCCAGCAGCTCAGGGATGAACACTGAAGCTTTCTTT
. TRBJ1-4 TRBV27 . CASSWRENEKLFF TGTGCCAGCAGTTGGCGGGAGAATGAAAAACTGTTTTTT